This T cell receptor (beta chain) came from a study of cytomegalovirus exposure and HLA in healthy donors. Study-level findings and limits: Whilst most TCR sequences proved rare, a subset of public TCRs occurred across many donors. According to the study, roughly 160 TCR beta chains were cytomegalovirus-associated. Per a later analysis, about 17,000 TCR beta sequences showed association with HLA alleles at 0.05 false discovery rate.

The CDR3 consists of 15 residues. Trimming removed 0 bases from V and 3 bases from J; junction bases left unmatched: 3. Per the germline V gene, CDR1 is LGHNA and CDR2 is YSLEER. 60 Vbeta and 13 Jbeta primers were used in PCR. Clones were sequenced by immunoSEQ multiplex PCR, and TCRdb holds only the in-frame ones, with some missing. The sample records 130,000 to 150,000 clones, 75% to 80% being singletons. This clone was counted a single time. Its antigen is not known. As for the donors, each was a healthy bone marrow donor. This chain connects TRBV4-3 to TRBJ2-7, with TRBD1 identical over 9 bases. The clonotype was recovered from a male donor in good health and CMV-seronegative. The sequenced sample consisted of PBMCs. The CDR3 DNA reads as TGCGCCAGCAGCCAAGAGCCGGACAGGGGCTACGAGCAGTACTTC. This codes for CASSQEPDRGYEQYF.